This T cell receptor (beta chain) derives from a study of blood T cells in healthy people across ages. Broader study findings: Roughly linear declines in TCR beta diversity per million T cells occurred with age.

Regarding this clonotype: Antigen unknown.

From germline, CDR1 is WSHSY and CDR2 SAAADI. This CDR3 region has 14 residues. V was trimmed by 8 bases and J by 11 bases, leaving 25 bases between them. A J-beta primer mix and a sample-barcoded 5' primer were used in a second PCR of about 7 to 12 cycles. Each cDNA molecule received a tag from a template-switch adaptor that had 12 random nucleotides. TCRdb reprocessed the 5' RACE reads via MiXCR and lists one record per CDR3 protein. This sample carries about 510,000 distinct CDR3 sequences, about 29% of them seen once, and the ten largest clones take over 3.5%. This sample also appeared in a second study, on T cells of mothers and their children. Turning to that study: Each mother yielded more than 9 million TCR beta CDR3 reads. Each child yielded some 3 million reads.

The V and J genes are TRBV10-2 and TRBJ2-7, with a possible D match to TRBD2 (6 bases). This sequence was found in a boy aged 2-9 years in good health. Sample: blood. The CDR3 DNA reads TGCGCCAGCCAACCTGTGACGGGGGAACGTCGTGAGTACTTC. It encodes CASQPVTGERREYF.